Below are 21 T cell receptor beta chains sequenced from a single sample in a study of regulatory T cells in long-lasting Graves disease. Time point described: persistent/refractory GD, antithyroid drugs over 5 years with positive TRAb. PBMCs were the source of the RNA used for TCR sequencing. The TCR beta library used iRepertoire HTBI primers with Arm-PCR amplification of CDR3. TCRdb used MiXCR to reprocess the multiplex PCR reads, holding one entry per CDR3 protein. The sample holds around 450,000 distinct CDR3 sequences; 20% to 25% are singletons and the top ten take 6.5% to 9%. The sequenced sample was peripheral blood mononuclear cells (PBMCs), obtained when the disease was refractory, from a patient treated with antithyroid drugs. These receptor sequences come from a female donor with Graves disease.

This sequence joins TRBV6-1 and TRBJ1-1; 8 bases are a match to TRBD1. V shed 6 bases and J 7 bases; nucleotides not matched to a gene: 7. The CDR3 has 13 residues. Germline CDR1 and CDR2: MNHNS and SASEGT. The CDR3: CASSKTGEGEAFF. As DNA, the CDR3 is TGTGCCAGCAGCAAGACAGGGGAGGGTGAAGCTTTCTTT.

This rearrangement joins TRBV4-1 to TRBJ1-1, with 8 positions matching TRBD1. Trimming cost V 2 bases and J 4 bases; bases outside gene matches: 6. CDR3 size: 15 residues. Germline values: CDR1 MGHRA, CDR2 YSYEKL. CDR3 loop: CASSQSGQGTTEAFF. Written as DNA, the CDR3 is TGCGCCAGCAGCCAATCTGGACAGGGTACCACTGAAGCTTTCTTT.

The table lists this clonotype with a count of one. DNA of the CDR3: TGTGCCAGCAGTACCCAGATGAACGACTACGAGCAGTACTTC. It specifies CASSTQMNDYEQYF. This chain uses TRBV27 with TRBJ2-7, with unresolved D. Germline CDR1 MNHEY, CDR2 SMNVEV (reference sequence). Trimming removed 5 bases from V and 3 bases from J, with 14 bases in between. CDR3 length: 14 amino acids.

This clonotype was found a few times. The chain couples TRBV29-1 to TRBJ2-4, with 7 positions matching TRBD1. The junction had 8 bases not matched to a gene; V was cut back by 3 bases and J by 0 bases. Per the germline V gene, CDR1 is SQVTM and CDR2 is ANQGSEA. This CDR3 has 16 residues. The CDR3 reads CSVERLGQLAKNIQYF. The CDR3 nucleotides read TGCAGCGTTGAGCGCCTGGGACAGCTAGCCAAAAACATTCAGTACTTC. The full variable domain, rest sourced from reference TRBV29-1 and TRBJ2-4, is SAVISQKPSRDICQRGTSLTIQCQVDSQVTMMFWYRQQPGQSLTLIATANQGSEATYESGFVIDKFPISRPNLTFSTLTVSNMSPEDSSIYLCSVERLGQLAKNIQYFGAGTRLSVL.

This clonotype was picked up many times. CDR3 region: CASSIRDVYEQYF. The CDR3 bases are TGTGCCAGTAGTATCCGGGATGTCTACGAGCAGTACTTC. The genes are TRBV19 and TRBJ2-7; tentative D call: TRBD2 (5 bases). This CDR3 has 13 amino acids. Looked up from germline, CDR1 is LNHDA and CDR2 is SQIVND (reference sequence). V lost 3 bases and J 3 bases, leaving 9 bases between the germline ends.

J is TRBJ1-3 and V is TRBV5-1, with D unresolved. This CDR3 spans 15 amino acids. Germline-derived CDR1 and CDR2 are SGHRS and YFSETQ. The germline V and J ends were trimmed by 4 bases and 0 bases, with 11 bases remaining between them. The CDR3 protein is CASSLVGVSGNTIYF. Here the CDR3 DNA reads TGCGCCAGCAGCCTGGTCGGGGTCTCTGGAAACACCATATATTTT.

As concerns this clonotype: One junction end does not reproduce the germline sequence, and a read error may be involved. The chain carries TRBV29-1 and TRBJ1-1, with unresolved D. The CDR3 runs to 13 residues. Germline CDR1 is SQVTM and CDR2 is ANQGSEA. The CDR3 region is CSVKRIGDTEASF. As DNA, the CDR3 is TGCAGCGTTAAAAGGATCGGAGACACTGAAGCTTCCTTT.

This clonotype was recorded at least ten times. The chain links TRBV6-1 to TRBJ2-2; D call uncertain. The V and J ends lost 8 bases and 4 bases respectively, with 11 bases between them. Germline-derived CDR1 and CDR2 are MNHNS and SASEGT. This CDR3 has 13 residues. The CDR3 region is CASGPSLTGELFF. DNA of the CDR3: TGTGCCAGCGGGCCATCCCTCACCGGGGAGCTGTTTTTT.

This clonotype was recorded at least ten times. This sequence joins TRBV28 and TRBJ2-5; 10 nucleotides line up with TRBD2. Germline CDR1 and CDR2: MDHEN and SYDVKM. Trimming removed 6 bases from V and 5 bases from J; junction bases left unmatched: 6. This CDR3 has 14 amino acids. The CDR3 loop is CASRASGSRETQYF. DNA for the CDR3: TGTGCCAGCAGGGCTAGCGGGAGTAGGGAGACCCAGTACTTC. The whole variable domain, filled in from reference TRBV28 and TRBJ2-5, reads DVKVTQSSRYLVKRTGEKVFLECVQDMDHENMFWYRQDPGLGLRLIYFSYDVKMKEKGDIPEGYSVSREKKERFSLILESASTNQTSMYLCASRASGSRETQYFGPGTRLLVL.

This clonotype was recorded at least ten times. The J gene is TRBJ2-7, the V gene TRBV28; a weak D match, TRBD1 (6 bases). V lost 5 bases to trimming and J lost 0 bases, with 17 bases between them. This CDR3 has 16 amino acids. Germline CDR1 MDHEN, CDR2 SYDVKM. CDR3 protein: CASSAPRGQSSYEQYF. The CDR3 bases are TGTGCCAGCAGTGCTCCCAGGGGCCAGAGCTCCTACGAGCAGTACTTC.

This clonotype was counted ten times or more. CDR3 DNA: TGCAGTGCTAGAGATAACAGGGACTCTCAGCCCCAGCATTTT. Its protein product is CSARDNRDSQPQHF. This sequence joins TRBV20-1 and TRBJ1-5; D possibly corresponds to TRBD1 (6 bases). The CDR3 spans 14 residues. Germline V gene lookup returns CDR1 DFQATT and CDR2 SNEGSKA (reference sequence). V lost 0 bases, J lost 6 bases, and 12 bases lay in between.

In this sample, this clonotype turned up many times. The gene calls are TRBV12-5 and TRBJ2-5; tentative D call: TRBD2 (6 bases). Germline values: CDR1 LGHNT, CDR2 FRNRAP. This CDR3 contains 17 residues. V dropped 0 bases and J dropped 2 bases, with 16 bases sitting between them. The CDR3 here is CASGLVSGEKGQETQYF. CDR3 nucleotides: TGTGCTAGTGGTTTGGTCTCGGGGGAAAAGGGGCAAGAGACCCAGTACTTC.

There are many counts of this clonotype. The CDR3 DNA reads as TGTGCCAGCAGTCCCGGGACTCCGAAGTACTTC. It encodes CASSPGTPKYF. V usage is TRBV2 and J usage is TRBJ2-5; weak D call: TRBD2 (6 bases). Germline V gene data show CDR1 as SNHLY and CDR2 as FYNNEI. V dropped 5 bases and J dropped 12 bases, with 13 bases sitting between them. CDR3 length: 11 amino acids. The full variable domain, completed using reference TRBV2 and TRBJ2-5, is EPEVTQTPSHQVTQMGQEVILRCVPISNHLYFYWYRQILGQKVEFLVSFYNNEISEKSEIFDDQFSVERPDGSNFTLKIRSTKLEDSAMYFCASSPGTPKYFGPGTRLLVL.

V gene TRBV30 combines with J gene TRBJ1-5, with D uncertain. The CDR3 length is 13 residues. Germline loops: CDR1 GTSNPN, CDR2 SVGIG (reference sequence). V was clipped by 7 bases and J by 2 bases, with 12 bases between them. The chain's CDR3 is CALDPGGNQPQHF. For the CDR3, the DNA is TGTGCCTTGGACCCCGGTGGCAATCAGCCCCAGCATTTT.

V is TRBV6-2 or TRBV6-3 and J is TRBJ2-1, with 8 bases fitting TRBD2. The CDR3 contains 16 residues. From germline, CDR1 is MNHEY and CDR2 SVGEGT. V lost 2 bases, J lost 9 bases, and 12 bases stayed unmatched. CDR3 sequence reads: CASSYTPAGGGSEQFF. DNA of the CDR3: TGTGCCAGCAGTTACACCCCAGCGGGCGGGGGGAGTGAGCAGTTCTTC.

This clonotype was picked up many times. The V gene is TRBV6-1, the J gene TRBJ1-5; 8 nucleotides agree with TRBD1. The V gene end was trimmed by 6 bases and the J gene end by 4 bases; junction bases not matched to a gene: 8. Germline loops: CDR1 MNHNS, CDR2 SASEGT. The CDR3 runs 15 residues. For the CDR3, the DNA is TGTGCCAGCAGCTTCGGGACAGGCGTTAATCAGCCCCAGCATTTT. Amino acid sequence: CASSFGTGVNQPQHF.

This clonotype has a handful of counts. J is TRBJ2-2 and V is TRBV6-1; D unresolved. This CDR3 is 13 amino acids long. Trimming removed 6 bases from V and 1 base from J, with 6 bases in between. Germline CDR1 is MNHNS and CDR2 is SASEGT. Here the CDR3 DNA reads TGTGCCAGCAGCTCCTGGAACACCGGGGAGCTGTTTTTT. Its protein is CASSSWNTGELFF.

This clonotype turned up a few times. This sequence joins TRBV7-9 and TRBJ1-6; D not certain. The V end was cut by 2 bases, the J end by 5 bases, with 10 bases between. The CDR3 is 15 residues long. Germline V lookup: CDR1 SEHNR, CDR2 FQNEAQ (reference sequence). Written as DNA, the CDR3 is TGTGCCAGCAGCTTAACTGCGTCTGATAATTCACCCCTCCACTTT. Translated, it gives CASSLTASDNSPLHF.

V is TRBV29-1 and J is TRBJ2-7; unclear D gene. Germline V gene data show CDR1 as SQVTM and CDR2 as ANQGSEA. V lost 6 bases and J 4 bases, leaving 16 bases between the germline ends. The CDR3 spans 13 residues. The CDR3 region is CSVTGTASYEQYF. In nucleotides, the CDR3 is TGCAGCGTGACCGGTACAGCATCTTACGAGCAGTACTTC.

This clonotype has at least ten counts. The chain joins TRBV27 to TRBJ1-2; D not resolved. The V gene lost 5 bases and the J gene lost 3 bases, with 16 bases spanning the gap. There are 15 residues in the CDR3. CDR1 and CDR2 (germline): MNHEY, SMNVEV (reference sequence). The CDR3 nucleotides read TGTGCCAGCAGTCCCTTGGTGGGGAATGACTATGGCTACACCTTC. This codes for CASSPLVGNDYGYTF.

The chain links TRBV6-1 to TRBJ1-1, with D hard to call. CDR1 is MNHNS and CDR2 is SASEGT in the germline V gene. The CDR3 length is 13 residues. V was trimmed by 8 bases and J by 0 bases, leaving 10 bases between them. The CDR3 reads CASGRQVNTEAFF. For the CDR3, the DNA is TGTGCCAGCGGCAGGCAGGTGAACACTGAAGCTTTCTTT.